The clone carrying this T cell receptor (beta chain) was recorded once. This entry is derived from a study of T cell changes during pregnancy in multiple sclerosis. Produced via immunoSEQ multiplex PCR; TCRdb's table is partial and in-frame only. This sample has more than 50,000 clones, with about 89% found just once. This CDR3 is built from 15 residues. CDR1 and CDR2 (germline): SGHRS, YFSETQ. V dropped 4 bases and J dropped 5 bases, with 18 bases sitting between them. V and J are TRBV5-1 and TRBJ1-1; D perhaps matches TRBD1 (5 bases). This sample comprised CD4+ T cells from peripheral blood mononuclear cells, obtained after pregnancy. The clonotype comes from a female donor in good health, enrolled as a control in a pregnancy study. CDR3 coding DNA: TGCGCCAGCAGCCGATCGGGCCGGGGGGGAACTGAAGCTTTCTTT. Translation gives CASSRSGRGGTEAFF.